A selection of T cell receptor beta chains follows, all from one sample in a study of CD8+ T cells in alopecia areata. Clones were sequenced by immunoSEQ multiplex PCR, and TCRdb holds only the in-frame ones, with some missing. The repertoire holds fewer than 200,000 clones, with about 63% as singletons. The material was CD4+ T cells sorted from blood, obtained at week 0. All receptors come from a human donor with alopecia areata. Both conserved end residues are part of each CDR3. D genes are given only for firm matches. Clone size is not always given. Where it is, it says once, few, many or a class for expanded clones.

V gene,D gene,J gene,clone size,CDR3 protein,CDR3 DNA
TRBV10-3,TRBD1,TRBJ1-5,-,CAISPDRGGNQPQHF,TGTGCCATCAGTCCAGACAGGGGAGGCAATCAGCCCCAGCATTTT
TRBV6-1,TRBD1,TRBJ1-5,-,CASSRTGSNQPQHF,TGTGCCAGCAGTAGGACAGGAAGCAATCAGCCCCAGCATTTT
TRBV5-1,-,TRBJ2-5,-,CASSLSPAESETQYF,TGCGCCAGCAGCTTATCCCCTGCAGAGTCGGAGACCCAGTACTTC
TRBV25-1,TRBD1,TRBJ2-6,-,CASSPRQGSGANVLTF,TGTGCCAGCAGTCCTCGACAGGGGTCTGGGGCCAACGTCCTGACTTTC
TRBV30,TRBD1,TRBJ1-6,-,CAWSTAPGQGAFSYNSPLHF,TGTGCCTGGAGTACCGCTCCGGGACAGGGAGCCTTCTCCTATAATTCACCCCTCCACTTT
TRBV2,-,TRBJ1-1,few,CATRANALNTEAFF,TGTGCCACCAGGGCCAACGCCTTGAACACTGAAGCTTTCTTT
TRBV9,-,TRBJ2-3,-,CASSASSSTDTQYF,TGTGCCAGCAGCGCTAGTTCTAGCACAGATACGCAGTATTTT
TRBV4-2,-,TRBJ1-6,-,CASSLDSSNNSPLHF,TGTGCCAGCAGCCTTGACAGCAGTAATAATTCACCCCTCCACTTT
TRBV7-9,TRBD1,TRBJ1-6,few,CASSSGQGNSPLHF,TGTGCCAGCAGCTCTGGACAGGGGAATTCACCCCTCCACTTT
TRBV7-2,-,TRBJ1-5,-,CASSLDARDFSQPQHF,TGTGCCAGCAGCTTAGATGCCAGGGATTTCTCTCAGCCCCAGCATTTT
TRBV29-1,-,TRBJ1-1,-,CSSSGRLGTEAFF,TGCAGCTCGAGCGGGAGGCTGGGGACTGAAGCTTTCTTT
TRBV29-1,TRBD1,TRBJ2-7,-,CSVGQGGGYEQYF,TGCAGCGTTGGACAGGGGGGAGGCTACGAGCAGTACTTC
TRBV5-6,-,TRBJ2-5,few,CASSLQAPYQETQYF,TGTGCCAGCAGCTTACAGGCACCGTACCAAGAGACCCAGTACTTC
TRBV4-1,TRBD1,TRBJ1-1,few,CASSLIDRDPEAFF,TGCGCCAGCAGCCTGATTGACAGGGACCCTGAAGCTTTCTTT
TRBV5-1,TRBD1,TRBJ2-4,-,CASSPGGTAAKNIQYF,TGCGCCAGCAGCCCAGGGGGAACCGCAGCCAAAAACATTCAGTACTTC
TRBV11-3,-,TRBJ1-2,-,CASSSGQGYGYTF,TGTGCCAGCAGCTCGGGTCAAGGCTATGGCTACACCTTC